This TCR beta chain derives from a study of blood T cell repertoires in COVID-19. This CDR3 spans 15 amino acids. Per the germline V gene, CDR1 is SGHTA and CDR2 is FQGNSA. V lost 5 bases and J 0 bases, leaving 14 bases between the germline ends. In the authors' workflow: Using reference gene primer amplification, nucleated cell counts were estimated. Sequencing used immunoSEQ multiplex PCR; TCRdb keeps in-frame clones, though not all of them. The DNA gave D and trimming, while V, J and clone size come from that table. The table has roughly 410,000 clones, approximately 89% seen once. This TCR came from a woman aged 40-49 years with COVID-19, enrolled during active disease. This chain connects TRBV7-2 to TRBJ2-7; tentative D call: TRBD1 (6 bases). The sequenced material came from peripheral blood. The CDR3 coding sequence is TGTGCCAGCAGCCTACAGGGCTCCCTCTCCTACGAGCAGTACTTC. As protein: CASSLQGSLSYEQYF.